This T cell receptor (beta chain) stems from a study of cytomegalovirus exposure and HLA in healthy donors. PCR was performed using 60 Vbeta and 13 Jbeta primers. Method: immunoSEQ multiplex PCR; TCRdb's copy keeps in-frame clones and lacks some. The sample lists 100,000 to 150,000 clones, about three quarters seen once, with around 1.3% in the top ten. The CDR3 loop spans 14 amino acids. Trimming shortened V by 2 bases and J by 2 bases, and 9 bases separated the two germline ends. Germline CDR1 and CDR2: SEHNR and FQNEAQ (reference sequence). Material for sequencing was PBMCs. The V gene is TRBV7-9, the J gene TRBJ2-5; possibly TRBD1 for D (6 bases). The source is a female donor in good health and CMV-seronegative. The CDR3: CASSLTQGQETQYF. The CDR3 DNA reads TGTGCCAGCAGCTTAACCCAGGGGCAAGAGACCCAGTACTTC. Full variable domain (missing parts from reference TRBV7-9 and TRBJ2-5): DTGVSQNPRHKITKRGQNVTFRCDPISEHNRLYWYRQTLGQGPEFLTYFQNEAQLEKSRLLSDRFSAERPKGSFSTLEIQRTEQGDSAMYLCASSLTQGQETQYFGPGTRLLVL.